The rows below give T cell receptor beta chains drawn from one sample of a study of Graves' ophthalmopathy and Graves' hyperthyroidism. TCRdb passed the multiplex PCR reads through MiXCR, listing each CDR3 protein once. The data show a few hundred thousand distinct CDR3 sequences, approximately 17% seen once. The sample was peripheral blood. The receptors derive from an adult woman with stable Graves' hyperthyroidism. CDR3s include the opening cysteine and the closing phenylalanine or tryptophan. A D gene is named only where the DNA matches it firmly. Only part of the rows carry a size: once, few, many, or a class if the clone is expanded.

TRBV30	.	TRBJ2-5	many	CAWSVKRDQETQYF	TGTGCCTGGAGTGTCAAGCGGGACCAAGAGACCCAGTACTTC
TRBV20-1	.	TRBJ2-5	many	CSARGAYQETQYF	TGCAGTGCTAGAGGGGCATATCAAGAGACCCAGTACTTC
TRBV7-3	.	TRBJ2-5	few	CASSLMGDIQETQYF	TGTGCCAGCAGCTTAATGGGGGATATCCAAGAGACCCAGTACTTC
TRBV6-2/TRBV6-3	TRBD2	TRBJ2-7	.	CASGEGGYEQYF	TGTGCCAGCGGGGAGGGAGGCTACGAGCAGTACTTC
TRBV12-3/TRBV12-4	.	TRBJ1-1	.	CASSEETNTEAFF	TGTGCCAGCTCTGAGGAGACGAACACTGAAGCTTTCTTT
TRBV5-1	.	TRBJ2-5	many	CASSLGTRKETQYF	TGCGCCAGCAGCTTGGGGACAAGGAAAGAGACCCAGTACTTC
TRBV20-1	TRBD1	TRBJ1-1	many	CSARANGQAGGAFF	TGCAGTGCTAGAGCTAATGGACAGGCTGGGGGAGCTTTCTTT
TRBV2	.	TRBJ2-7	many	CASSPVSLLEQYF	TGTGCCAGCTCCCCGGTAAGCCTGCTCGAGCAGTACTTC
TRBV12-3/TRBV12-4	.	TRBJ1-5	.	CASSLVAVNQPQHF	TGTGCCAGCAGTTTAGTGGCAGTCAATCAGCCCCAGCATTTT
TRBV20-1	TRBD2	TRBJ2-7	many	CSAAGGLAGGWTYEQYF	TGCAGTGCCGCAGGCGGACTAGCGGGGGGATGGACCTACGAGCAGTACTTC
TRBV28	TRBD1	TRBJ2-5	many	CASSPGTGPVETQYF	TGTGCCAGCAGTCCCGGGACAGGCCCAGTAGAGACCCAGTACTTC
TRBV20-1	TRBD2	TRBJ2-5	many	CSAGAGALETQYF	TGCAGTGCCGGAGCGGGAGCTTTAGAGACCCAGTACTTC
TRBV28	.	TRBJ1-1	many	CASSTTRDGVNTEAFF	TGTGCCAGCAGTACAACCCGGGACGGTGTTAACACTGAAGCTTTCTTT
TRBV12-5	.	TRBJ2-2	many	CASAPTWGMGTGELFF	TGTGCTAGTGCCCCGACTTGGGGTATGGGAACCGGGGAGCTGTTTTTT
TRBV20-1	TRBD2	TRBJ2-7	many	CSAGLVPNYEQYF	TGCAGTGCAGGACTAGTTCCAAACTACGAGCAGTACTTC
TRBV27	.	TRBJ1-1	many	CASSLSQSNTEAFF	TGTGCCAGCAGTTTATCACAGAGTAATACTGAAGCTTTCTTT
TRBV11-2	.	TRBJ2-4	many	CASSLGGLVLAKNIQYF	TGTGCCAGCAGCTTAGGCGGCCTAGTACTAGCCAAAAACATTCAGTACTTC
TRBV29-1	.	TRBJ2-7	many	CSVRPISGYEQYF	TGCAGCGTCAGGCCGATCAGTGGATACGAGCAGTACTTC
TRBV12-3/TRBV12-4	.	TRBJ1-3	many	CASKGRVTSGNTIYF	TGTGCCAGCAAAGGCAGGGTAACCTCTGGAAACACCATATATTTT
TRBV28	.	TRBJ1-1	many	CASSKTTVMNTEAFF	TGTGCCAGCAGTAAGACGACAGTCATGAACACTGAAGCTTTCTTT